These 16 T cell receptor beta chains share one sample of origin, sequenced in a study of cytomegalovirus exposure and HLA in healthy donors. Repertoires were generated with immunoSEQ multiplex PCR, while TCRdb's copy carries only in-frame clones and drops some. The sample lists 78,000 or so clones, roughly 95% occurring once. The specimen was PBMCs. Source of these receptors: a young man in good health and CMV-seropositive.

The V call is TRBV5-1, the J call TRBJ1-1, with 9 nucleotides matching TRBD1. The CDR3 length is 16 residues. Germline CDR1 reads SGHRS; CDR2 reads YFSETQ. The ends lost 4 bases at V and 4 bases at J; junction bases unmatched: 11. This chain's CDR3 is CASSGRLDRGGTEAFF. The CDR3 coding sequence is TGCGCCAGCAGCGGGCGATTGGACAGGGGTGGCACTGAAGCTTTCTTT.

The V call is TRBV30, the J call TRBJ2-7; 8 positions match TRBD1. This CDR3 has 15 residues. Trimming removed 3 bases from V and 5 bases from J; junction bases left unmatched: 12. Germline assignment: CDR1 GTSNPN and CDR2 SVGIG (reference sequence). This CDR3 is CAWSAGQGVIDEQYF. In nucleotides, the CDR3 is TGTGCCTGGAGCGCTGGACAGGGAGTCATCGACGAGCAGTACTTC.

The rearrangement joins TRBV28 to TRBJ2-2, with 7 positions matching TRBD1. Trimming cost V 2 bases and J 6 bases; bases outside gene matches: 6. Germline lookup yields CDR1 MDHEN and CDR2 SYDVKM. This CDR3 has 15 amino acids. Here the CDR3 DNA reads TGTGCCAGCAGTTTACGAGGGGGCTGGTCCGGGGAGCTGTTTTTT. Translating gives CASSLRGGWSGELFF.

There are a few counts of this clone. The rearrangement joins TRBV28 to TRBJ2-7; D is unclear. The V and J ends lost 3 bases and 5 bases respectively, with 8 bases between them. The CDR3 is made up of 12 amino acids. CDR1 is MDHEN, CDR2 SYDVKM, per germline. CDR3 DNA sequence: TGTGCCAGCAGTTTTTCGGGTAACGAGCAGTACTTC. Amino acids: CASSFSGNEQYF. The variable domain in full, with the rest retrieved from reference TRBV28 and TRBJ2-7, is DVKVTQSSRYLVKRTGEKVFLECVQDMDHENMFWYRQDPGLGLRLIYFSYDVKMKEKGDIPEGYSVSREKKERFSLILESASTNQTSMYLCASSFSGNEQYFGPGTRLTVT.

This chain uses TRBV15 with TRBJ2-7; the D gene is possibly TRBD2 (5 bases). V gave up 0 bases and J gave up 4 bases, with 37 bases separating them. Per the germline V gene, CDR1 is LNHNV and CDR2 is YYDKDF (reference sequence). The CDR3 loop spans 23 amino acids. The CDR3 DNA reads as TGTGCCACCAGCAGAGATTCGCTGCTAGCTGGAGGCGCCATAGGCTATCTTTTATACGAGCAGTACTTC. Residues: CATSRDSLLAGGAIGYLLYEQYF.

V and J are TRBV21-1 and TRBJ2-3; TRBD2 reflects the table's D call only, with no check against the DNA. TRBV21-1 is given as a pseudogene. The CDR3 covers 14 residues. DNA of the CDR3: TGTGCCAGCAGCAAAGAACACGAGGCTGATACGCAGTATTTT. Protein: CASSKEHEADTQYF.

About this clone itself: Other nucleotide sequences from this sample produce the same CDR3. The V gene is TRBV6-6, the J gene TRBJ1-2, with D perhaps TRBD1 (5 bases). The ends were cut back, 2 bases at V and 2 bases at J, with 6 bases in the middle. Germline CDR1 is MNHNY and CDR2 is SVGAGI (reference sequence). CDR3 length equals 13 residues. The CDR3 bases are TGTGCCAGCAGTTACCCAGGGAACTATGGCTACACCTTC. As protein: CASSYPGNYGYTF.

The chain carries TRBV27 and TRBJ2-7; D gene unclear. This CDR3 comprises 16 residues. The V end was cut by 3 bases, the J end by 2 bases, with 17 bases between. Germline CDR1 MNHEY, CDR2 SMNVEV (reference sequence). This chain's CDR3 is CASSFRLSARPYEQYF. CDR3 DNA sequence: TGTGCCAGCAGTTTTCGGCTCAGCGCAAGACCCTACGAGCAGTACTTC.

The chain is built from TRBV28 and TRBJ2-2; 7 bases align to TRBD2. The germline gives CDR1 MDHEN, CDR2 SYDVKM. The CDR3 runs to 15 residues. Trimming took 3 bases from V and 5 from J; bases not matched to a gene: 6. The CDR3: CASSFGGRETGELFF. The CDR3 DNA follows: TGTGCCAGCAGTTTTGGCGGGAGAGAGACCGGGGAGCTGTTTTTT.

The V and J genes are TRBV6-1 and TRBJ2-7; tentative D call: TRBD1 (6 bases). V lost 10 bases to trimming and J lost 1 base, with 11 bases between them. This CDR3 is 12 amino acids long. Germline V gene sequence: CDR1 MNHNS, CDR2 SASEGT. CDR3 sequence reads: CAILDSSYEQYF. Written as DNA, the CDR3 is TGTGCCATACTGGACAGTTCCTACGAGCAGTACTTC.

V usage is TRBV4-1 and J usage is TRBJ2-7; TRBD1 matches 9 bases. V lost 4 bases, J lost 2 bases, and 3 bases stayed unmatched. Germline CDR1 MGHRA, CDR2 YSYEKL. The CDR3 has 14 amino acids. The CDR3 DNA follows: TGCGCCAGCAGCCCGGACAGGGGTACCTACGAGCAGTACTTC. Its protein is CASSPDRGTYEQYF.

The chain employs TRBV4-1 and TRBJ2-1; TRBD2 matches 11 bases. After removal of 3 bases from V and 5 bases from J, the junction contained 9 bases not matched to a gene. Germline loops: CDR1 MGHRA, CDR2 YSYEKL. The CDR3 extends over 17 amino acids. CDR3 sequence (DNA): TGCGCCAGCAGCCATAACCCTCTAGCGGGAGGCAACAATGAGCAGTTCTTC. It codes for CASSHNPLAGGNNEQFF.

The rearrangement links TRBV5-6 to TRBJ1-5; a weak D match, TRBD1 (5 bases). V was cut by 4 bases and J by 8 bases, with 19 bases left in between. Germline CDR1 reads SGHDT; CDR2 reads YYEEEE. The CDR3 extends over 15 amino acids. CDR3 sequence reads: CASSETSRVDKPQHF. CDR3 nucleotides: TGTGCCAGCAGCGAAACCTCCAGGGTAGATAAGCCCCAGCATTTT. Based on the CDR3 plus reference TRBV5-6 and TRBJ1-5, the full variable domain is DAGVTQSPTHLIKTRGQQVTLRCSPKSGHDTVSWYQQALGQGPQFIFQYYEEEERQRGNFPDRFSGHQFPNYSSELNVNALLLGDSALYLCASSETSRVDKPQHFGDGTRLSIL.

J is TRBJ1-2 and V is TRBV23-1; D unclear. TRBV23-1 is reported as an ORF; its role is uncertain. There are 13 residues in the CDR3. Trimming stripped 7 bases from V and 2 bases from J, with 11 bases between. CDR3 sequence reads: CASTQVSNYGYTF. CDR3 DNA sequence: TGCGCCAGCACTCAGGTAAGCAACTATGGCTACACCTTC.

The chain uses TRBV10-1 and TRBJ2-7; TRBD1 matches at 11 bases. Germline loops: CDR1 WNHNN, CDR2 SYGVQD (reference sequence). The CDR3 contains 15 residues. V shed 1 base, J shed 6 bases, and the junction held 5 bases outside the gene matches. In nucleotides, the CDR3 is TGCGCCAGCAGTGAGTTCCGGACAGGGGGCCGCGAGCAGTACTTC. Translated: CASSEFRTGGREQYF.

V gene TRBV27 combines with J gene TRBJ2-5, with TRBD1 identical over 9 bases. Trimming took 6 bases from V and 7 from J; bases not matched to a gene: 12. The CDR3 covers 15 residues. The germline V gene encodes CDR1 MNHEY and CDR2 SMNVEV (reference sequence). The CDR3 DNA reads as TGTGCCAGCAGCCGAACGGGGACAGGGTGGGGGACCCAGTACTTC. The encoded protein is CASSRTGTGWGTQYF.